This T cell receptor beta chain was sequenced in a study of T cell responses to AZD1222 COVID-19 vaccine. The analysis combined second doses at about 4 or about 12 weeks. Trimming took 3 bases from V and 2 from J, leaving 11 bases between them. The CDR3 has 14 residues. CDR1 is SGHAT and CDR2 is FQNNGV in the germline V gene. Libraries were prepared by immunoSEQ multiplex PCR; TCRdb keeps only in-frame clonotypes and omits some of them. The sample consists of approximately 100,000 clones, around 87% of them appearing once. Notes on this clone: Its specificity is unknown.

Findings and limits, study-wide: Clonal diversity was possibly underestimated; the donors were predominantly white British and more often female. Repertoire sampling was restricted to post-peak T cell response timepoints.

The chain is built from TRBV11-2 and TRBJ2-7, with D tentatively TRBD2 (6 bases). The receptor comes from an adult who received the AZD1222 COVID-19 vaccine. This material consisted of peripheral blood, taken 28 days after the second AZD1222 dose. In DNA form, the CDR3 reads TGTGCCAGCAGCTTCCCTAGCGAAACCTACGAGCAGTACTTC. Its protein is CASSFPSETYEQYF.